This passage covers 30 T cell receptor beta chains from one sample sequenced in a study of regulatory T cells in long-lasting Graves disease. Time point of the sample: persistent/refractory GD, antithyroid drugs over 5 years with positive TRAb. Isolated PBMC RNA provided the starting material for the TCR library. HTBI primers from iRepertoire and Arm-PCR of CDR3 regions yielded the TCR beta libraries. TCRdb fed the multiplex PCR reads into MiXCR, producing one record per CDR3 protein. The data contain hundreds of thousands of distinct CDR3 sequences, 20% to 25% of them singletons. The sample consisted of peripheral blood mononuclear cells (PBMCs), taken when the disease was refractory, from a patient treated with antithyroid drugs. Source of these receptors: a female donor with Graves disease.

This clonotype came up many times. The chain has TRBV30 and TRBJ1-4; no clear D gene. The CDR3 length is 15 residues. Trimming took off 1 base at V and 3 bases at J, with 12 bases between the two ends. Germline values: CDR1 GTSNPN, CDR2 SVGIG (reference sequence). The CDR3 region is CAWSDVGGSNEKLFF. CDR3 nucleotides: TGTGCCTGGAGTGATGTAGGAGGGTCTAATGAAAAACTGTTTTTT.

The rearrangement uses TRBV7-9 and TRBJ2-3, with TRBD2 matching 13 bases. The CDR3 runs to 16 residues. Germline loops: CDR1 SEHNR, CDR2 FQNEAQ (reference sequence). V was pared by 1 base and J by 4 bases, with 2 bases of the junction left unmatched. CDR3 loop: CASSLGTSGSPDTQYF. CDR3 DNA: TGTGCCAGCAGCTTAGGGACTAGCGGGAGTCCAGATACGCAGTATTTT.

In DNA, the CDR3 is TGTGCCAGCAGTCCTGCCGTACAGTACATGAACACTGAAGCTTTCTTT. The encoded protein is CASSPAVQYMNTEAFF. This sequence joins TRBV27 and TRBJ1-1, with D uncertain. This CDR3 is 16 amino acids long. Trimming shortened V by 5 bases and J by 0 bases, and 16 bases separated the two germline ends. CDR1 is MNHEY and CDR2 is SMNVEV in the germline V gene (reference sequence).

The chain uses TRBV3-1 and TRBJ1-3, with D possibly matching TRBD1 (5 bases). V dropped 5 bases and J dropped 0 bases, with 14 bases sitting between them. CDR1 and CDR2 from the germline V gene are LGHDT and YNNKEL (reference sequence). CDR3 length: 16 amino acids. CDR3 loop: CASSDRDRFSGNTIYF. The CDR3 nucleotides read TGTGCCAGCAGCGACCGGGACCGATTCTCTGGAAACACCATATATTTT.

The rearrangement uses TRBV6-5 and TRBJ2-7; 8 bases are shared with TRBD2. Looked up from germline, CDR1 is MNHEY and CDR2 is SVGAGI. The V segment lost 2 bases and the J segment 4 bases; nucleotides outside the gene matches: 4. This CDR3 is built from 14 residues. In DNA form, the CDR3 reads TGTGCCAGCAGTTACGGCGGGAGGAAGTACGAGCAGTACTTC. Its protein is CASSYGGRKYEQYF.

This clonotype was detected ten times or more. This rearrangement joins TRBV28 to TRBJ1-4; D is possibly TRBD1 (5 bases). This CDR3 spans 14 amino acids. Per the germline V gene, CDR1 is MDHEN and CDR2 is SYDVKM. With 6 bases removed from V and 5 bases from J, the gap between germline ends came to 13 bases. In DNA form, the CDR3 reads TGTGCCAGCAGCCCATGGGGGTCAAATGAAAAACTGTTTTTT. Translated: CASSPWGSNEKLFF.

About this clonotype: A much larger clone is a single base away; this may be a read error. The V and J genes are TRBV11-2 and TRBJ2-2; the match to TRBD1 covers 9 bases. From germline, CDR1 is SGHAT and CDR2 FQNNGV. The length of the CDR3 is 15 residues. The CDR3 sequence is CPSSSGQGRIGELFF. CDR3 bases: TGTCCCAGCAGCTCTGGACAGGGGCGTATCGGGGAGCTGTTTTTT.

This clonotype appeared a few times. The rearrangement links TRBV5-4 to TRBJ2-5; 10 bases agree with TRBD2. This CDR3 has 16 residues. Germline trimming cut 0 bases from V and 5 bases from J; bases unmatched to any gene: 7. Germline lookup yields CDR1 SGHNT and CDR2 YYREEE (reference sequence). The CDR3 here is CASSLGASGSPETQYF. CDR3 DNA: TGTGCCAGCAGCTTGGGGGCTAGCGGGAGCCCCGAGACCCAGTACTTC.

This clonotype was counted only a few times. CDR3 bases: TGTGCCAGCAGCTTAGCGGCGGGGTCCTCTGGGGCCAACGTCCTGACTTTC. It is translated as CASSLAAGSSGANVLTF. The rearrangement links TRBV7-2 to TRBJ2-6; possible D gene TRBD2, 6 bases. CDR1 SGHTA and CDR2 FQGNSA come from the germline V gene. Trimming stripped 0 bases from V and 0 bases from J, with 9 bases between. The CDR3 loop spans 17 amino acids.

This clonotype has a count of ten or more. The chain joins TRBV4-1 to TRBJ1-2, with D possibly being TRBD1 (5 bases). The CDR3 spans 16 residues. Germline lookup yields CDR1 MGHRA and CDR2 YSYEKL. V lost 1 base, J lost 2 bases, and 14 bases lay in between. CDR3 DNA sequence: TGCGCCAGCAGCCAAGTTCCAGGGACCCAAAACTATGGCTACACCTTC. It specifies CASSQVPGTQNYGYTF.

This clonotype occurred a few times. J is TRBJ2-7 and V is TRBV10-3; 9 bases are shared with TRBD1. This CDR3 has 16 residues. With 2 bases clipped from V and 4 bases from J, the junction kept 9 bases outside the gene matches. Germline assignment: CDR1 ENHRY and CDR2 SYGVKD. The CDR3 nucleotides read TGTGCCATCAGTGAGACAGGAACAGGGGGCCTTTACGAGCAGTACTTC. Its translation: CAISETGTGGLYEQYF.

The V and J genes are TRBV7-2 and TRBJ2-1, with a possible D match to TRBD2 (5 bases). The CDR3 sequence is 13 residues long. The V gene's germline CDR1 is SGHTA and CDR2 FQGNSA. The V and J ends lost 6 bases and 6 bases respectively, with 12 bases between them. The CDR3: CASSFGLRNEQFF. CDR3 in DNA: TGTGCCAGCAGTTTTGGACTCCGCAATGAGCAGTTCTTC.

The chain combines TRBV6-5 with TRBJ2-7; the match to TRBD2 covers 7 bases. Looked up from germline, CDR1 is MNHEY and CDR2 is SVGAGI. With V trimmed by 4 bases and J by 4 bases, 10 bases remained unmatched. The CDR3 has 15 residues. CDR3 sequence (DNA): TGTGCCAGCAGTTGGGGGTCTAGCGGTTCATACGAGCAGTACTTC. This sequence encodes CASSWGSSGSYEQYF.

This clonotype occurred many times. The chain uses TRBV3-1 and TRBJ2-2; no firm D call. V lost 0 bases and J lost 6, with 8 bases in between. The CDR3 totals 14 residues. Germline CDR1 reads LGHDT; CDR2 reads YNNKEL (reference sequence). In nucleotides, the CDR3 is TGTGCCAGCAGCCAAGAGGGGTGGGCCGGGGAGCTGTTTTTT. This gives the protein CASSQEGWAGELFF.

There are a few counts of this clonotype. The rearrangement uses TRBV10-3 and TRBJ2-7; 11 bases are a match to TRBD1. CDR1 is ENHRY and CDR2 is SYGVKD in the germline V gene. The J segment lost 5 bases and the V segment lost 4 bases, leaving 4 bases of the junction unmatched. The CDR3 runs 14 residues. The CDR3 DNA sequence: TGTGCCATCAGTGGGACAGGGGGCACGGACGAGCAGTACTTC. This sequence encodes CAISGTGGTDEQYF.

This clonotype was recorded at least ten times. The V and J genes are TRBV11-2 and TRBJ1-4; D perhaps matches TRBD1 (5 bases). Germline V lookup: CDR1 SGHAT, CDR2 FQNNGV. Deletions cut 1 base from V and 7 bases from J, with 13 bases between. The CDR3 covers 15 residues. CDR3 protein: CASSLVSGPVEKLFF. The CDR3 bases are TGTGCCAGCAGCTTAGTTTCAGGGCCTGTTGAAAAACTGTTTTTT.

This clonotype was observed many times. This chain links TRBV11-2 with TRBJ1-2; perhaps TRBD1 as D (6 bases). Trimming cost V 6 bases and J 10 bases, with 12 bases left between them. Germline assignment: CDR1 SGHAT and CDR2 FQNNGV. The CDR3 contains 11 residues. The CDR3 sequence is CASSYNRVYTF. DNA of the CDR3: TGTGCCAGCAGTTACAACAGGGTCTACACCTTC.

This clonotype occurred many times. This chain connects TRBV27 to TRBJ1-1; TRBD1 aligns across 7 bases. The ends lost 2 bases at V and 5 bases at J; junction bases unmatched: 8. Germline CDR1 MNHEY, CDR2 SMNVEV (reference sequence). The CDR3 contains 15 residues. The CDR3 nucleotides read TGTGCCAGCAGTTTAGGCGTAGGGGGCAGGACTGAAGCTTTCTTT. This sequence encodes CASSLGVGGRTEAFF.

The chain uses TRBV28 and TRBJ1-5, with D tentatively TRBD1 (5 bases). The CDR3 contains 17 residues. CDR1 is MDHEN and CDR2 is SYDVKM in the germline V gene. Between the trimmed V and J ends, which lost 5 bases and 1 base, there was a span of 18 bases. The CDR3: CASSPRGAVSSNQPQHF. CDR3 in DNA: TGTGCCAGCAGTCCGAGGGGCGCCGTCAGCAGCAATCAGCCCCAGCATTTT.

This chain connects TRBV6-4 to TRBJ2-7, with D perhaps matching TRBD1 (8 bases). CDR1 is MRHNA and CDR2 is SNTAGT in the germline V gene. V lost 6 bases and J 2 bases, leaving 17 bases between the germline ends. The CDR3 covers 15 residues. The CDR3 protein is CASSRYRGGPYEQYF. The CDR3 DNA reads TGTGCCAGCAGCCGCTACAGGGGGGGCCCCTACGAGCAGTACTTC.

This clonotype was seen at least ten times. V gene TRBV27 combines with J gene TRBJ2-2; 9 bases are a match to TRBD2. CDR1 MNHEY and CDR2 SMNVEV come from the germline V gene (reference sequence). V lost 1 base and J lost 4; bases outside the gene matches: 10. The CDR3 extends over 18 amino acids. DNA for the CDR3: TGTGCCAGCAGTTTATTGGTTTCGCGAGCGGGAGGCACCGGGGAGCTGTTTTTT. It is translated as CASSLLVSRAGGTGELFF.

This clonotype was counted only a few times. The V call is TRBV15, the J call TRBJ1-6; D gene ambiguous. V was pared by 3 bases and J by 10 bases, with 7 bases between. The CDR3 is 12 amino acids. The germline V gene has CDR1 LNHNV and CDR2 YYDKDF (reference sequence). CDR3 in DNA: TGTGCCACCAGCAGGGGTGAATCACCCCTCCACTTT. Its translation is CATSRGESPLHF.

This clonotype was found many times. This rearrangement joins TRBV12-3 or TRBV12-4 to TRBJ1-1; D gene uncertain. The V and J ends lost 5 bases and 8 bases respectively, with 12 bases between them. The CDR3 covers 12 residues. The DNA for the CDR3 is TGTGCCAGCAGTCCGCTGGGGAGAGAAGCTTTCTTT. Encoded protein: CASSPLGREAFF.

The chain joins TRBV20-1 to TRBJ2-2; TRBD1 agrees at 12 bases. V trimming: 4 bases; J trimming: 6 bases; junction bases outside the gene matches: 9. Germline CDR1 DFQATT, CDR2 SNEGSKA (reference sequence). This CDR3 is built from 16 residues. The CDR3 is CSAKGQGAFPPGELFF. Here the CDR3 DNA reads TGCAGTGCTAAGGGACAGGGGGCGTTCCCGCCCGGGGAGCTGTTTTTT.

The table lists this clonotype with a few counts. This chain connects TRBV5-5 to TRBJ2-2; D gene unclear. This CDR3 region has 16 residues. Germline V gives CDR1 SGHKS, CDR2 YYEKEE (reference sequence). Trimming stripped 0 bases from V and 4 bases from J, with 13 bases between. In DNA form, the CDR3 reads TGTGCCAGCAGCTTGGTCGCAGGTCGAAGCACCGGGGAGCTGTTTTTT. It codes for CASSLVAGRSTGELFF.

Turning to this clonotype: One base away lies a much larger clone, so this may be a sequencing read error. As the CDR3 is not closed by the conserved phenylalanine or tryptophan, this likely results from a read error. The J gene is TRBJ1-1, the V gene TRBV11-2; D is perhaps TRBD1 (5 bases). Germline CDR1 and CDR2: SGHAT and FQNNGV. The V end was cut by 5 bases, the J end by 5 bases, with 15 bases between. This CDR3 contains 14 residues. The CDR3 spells CASSPRDSGTEAFL. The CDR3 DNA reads TGTGCCAGCAGCCCCCGCGACAGTGGGACTGAAGCTTTCCTT.

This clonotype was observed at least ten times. This CDR3 is CASKREYHEQYF. The CDR3 DNA follows: TGTGCCAGCAAGCGGGAGTACCACGAGCAGTACTTC. The chain links TRBV28 to TRBJ2-7, with 8 nucleotides matching TRBD2. The CDR3 totals 12 residues. V shed 7 bases and J 5 bases; nucleotides not matched to a gene: 4. CDR1 MDHEN and CDR2 SYDVKM come from the germline V gene.

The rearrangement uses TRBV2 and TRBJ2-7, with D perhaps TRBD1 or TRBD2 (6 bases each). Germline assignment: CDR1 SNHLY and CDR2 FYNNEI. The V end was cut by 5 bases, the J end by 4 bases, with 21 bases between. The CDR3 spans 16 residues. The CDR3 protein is CASSFIPGAQGYEQYF. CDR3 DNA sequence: TGTGCCAGCAGTTTTATACCGGGGGCGCAGGGTTACGAGCAGTACTTC.

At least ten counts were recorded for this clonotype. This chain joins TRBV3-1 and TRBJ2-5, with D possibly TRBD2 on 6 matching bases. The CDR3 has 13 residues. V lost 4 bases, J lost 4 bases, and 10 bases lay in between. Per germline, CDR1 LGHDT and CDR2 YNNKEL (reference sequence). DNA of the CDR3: TGTGCCAGCAGCCCCCTGGAGGGAGAGACCCAGTACTTC. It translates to CASSPLEGETQYF.

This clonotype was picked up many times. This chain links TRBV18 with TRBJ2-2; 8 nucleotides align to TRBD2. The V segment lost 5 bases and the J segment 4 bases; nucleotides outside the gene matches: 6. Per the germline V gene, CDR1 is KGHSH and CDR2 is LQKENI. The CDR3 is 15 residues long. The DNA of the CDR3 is TGTGCCAGCTCAAAAGCGGGGGCAACCACCGGGGAGCTGTTTTTT. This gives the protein CASSKAGATTGELFF.